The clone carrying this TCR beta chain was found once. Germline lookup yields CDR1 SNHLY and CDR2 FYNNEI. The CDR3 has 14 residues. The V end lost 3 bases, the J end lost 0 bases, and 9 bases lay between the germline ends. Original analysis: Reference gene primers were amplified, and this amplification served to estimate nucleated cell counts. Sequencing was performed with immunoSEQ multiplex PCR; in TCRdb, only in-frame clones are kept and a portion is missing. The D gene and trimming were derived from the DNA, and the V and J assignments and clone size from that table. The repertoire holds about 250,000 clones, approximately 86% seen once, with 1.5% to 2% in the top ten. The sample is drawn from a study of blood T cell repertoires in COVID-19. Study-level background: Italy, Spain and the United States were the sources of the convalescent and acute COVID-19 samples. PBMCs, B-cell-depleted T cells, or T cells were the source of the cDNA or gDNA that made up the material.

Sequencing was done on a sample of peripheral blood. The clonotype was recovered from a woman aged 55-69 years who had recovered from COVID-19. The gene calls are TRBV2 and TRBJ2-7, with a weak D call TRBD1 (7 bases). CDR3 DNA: TGTGCCAGCAGTGATCAGGGGGGCTCCTACGAGCAGTACTTC. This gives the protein CASSDQGGSYEQYF.